This T cell receptor beta chain was recovered during a study of control samples from healthy donors and cancer patients. Sequenced by immunoSEQ multiplex PCR; TCRdb stores in-frame clones only, minus some. The sample lists more than 110,000 clones, around 85% occurring once. Source material: blood. The origin of this receptor is a woman between 25 and 40 years old in good health.

DNA of the CDR3: TGTGCCAGCAGCGTAGACGGGGAGCAGTTCTTC. It encodes CASSVDGEQFF. The chain combines TRBV9 with TRBJ2-1; no clear D. The CDR3 has 11 amino acids. Trimming left V 0 bases short and J 10 bases short, with 5 bases between. Germline loops: CDR1 SGDLS, CDR2 YYNGEE.